These T cell receptor beta chains were read from a single sample in a study of T-cell memory formation after mild COVID-19. Each CDR3 protein gets one entry after TCRdb re-called the 5' RACE reads with MiXCR. The sample consists of a few hundred thousand distinct CDR3 sequences, roughly 21% of them appearing once. The specimen sequenced was PBMCs or a T cell subset sorted from them (not recorded which). The receptor source for this set is an adult woman who had mild COVID-19 (a few samples of this study predate the infection). Cell type and time point are not known. Both conserved end residues are part of each CDR3.

j_gene: TRBJ2-1; v_gene: TRBV29-1; CDR3aa: CSVEPSYNEQFF
j_gene: TRBJ2-3; v_gene: TRBV20-1; CDR3aa: CSARDREVTDTQYF
j_gene: TRBJ2-3; v_gene: TRBV7-6; CDR3aa: CASSPTDRGRADTQYF
j_gene: TRBJ1-5; v_gene: TRBV6-5; CDR3aa: CASSGGFYQPQHF
j_gene: TRBJ2-1; v_gene: TRBV12-3/TRBV12-4; CDR3aa: CASSPELLAANEQFF
j_gene: TRBJ1-5; v_gene: TRBV4-1; CDR3aa: CASSPGGRGSNQPQHF
j_gene: TRBJ2-5; v_gene: TRBV24-1; CDR3aa: CAAGAEETQYF
j_gene: TRBJ1-2; v_gene: TRBV5-1; CDR3aa: CARTGGYGYTF
j_gene: TRBJ2-5; v_gene: TRBV11-1; CDR3aa: CASSFRGGRETQYF
j_gene: TRBJ2-3; v_gene: TRBV5-4; CDR3aa: CASGMSSNTQYF
j_gene: TRBJ1-2; v_gene: TRBV3-1; CDR3aa: CASSQVSAGNYGYTF
j_gene: TRBJ2-5; v_gene: TRBV12-3/TRBV12-4; CDR3aa: CASSLGREAQETQYF
j_gene: TRBJ2-5; v_gene: TRBV7-9; CDR3aa: CASSPKGGLAPVEKETQYF
j_gene: TRBJ1-2; v_gene: TRBV10-3; CDR3aa: CAISDLEGTGGGYGYTF
j_gene: TRBJ2-5; v_gene: TRBV20-1; CDR3aa: CSAFLAGAETQYF
j_gene: TRBJ2-7; v_gene: TRBV6-6; CDR3aa: CASSYSSEGVYEQYF
j_gene: TRBJ1-2; v_gene: TRBV5-5; CDR3aa: CASSRDSNYGYTF
j_gene: TRBJ2-7; v_gene: TRBV12-3/TRBV12-4; CDR3aa: CASSYGGRFHEQYF
j_gene: TRBJ2-2; v_gene: TRBV5-6; CDR3aa: CASSLTGGEGTGELFF
j_gene: TRBJ2-7; v_gene: TRBV10-3; CDR3aa: CAISGVDGYEQYF
j_gene: TRBJ1-5; v_gene: TRBV5-1; CDR3aa: CASSPVGAANQPQHF
j_gene: TRBJ2-3; v_gene: TRBV12-3/TRBV12-4; CDR3aa: CASSLQRLVTDTQYF
j_gene: TRBJ2-2; v_gene: TRBV5-4; CDR3aa: CASSLGGTGELFF
j_gene: TRBJ1-3; v_gene: TRBV7-6; CDR3aa: CASSFFGPRQDGGEDSGNTIYF
j_gene: TRBJ2-5; v_gene: TRBV30; CDR3aa: CAWMGGQETQYF
j_gene: TRBJ1-2; v_gene: TRBV10-3; CDR3aa: CAISGQAYGYTF
j_gene: TRBJ2-7; v_gene: TRBV7-6; CDR3aa: CASSLAQGAGYEQYF
j_gene: TRBJ2-5; v_gene: TRBV9; CDR3aa: CASSVGHGTQETQYF
j_gene: TRBJ2-7; v_gene: TRBV5-4; CDR3aa: CASRSGGEQYF
j_gene: TRBJ2-3; v_gene: TRBV29-1; CDR3aa: CSAPAVGRDTQYF
j_gene: TRBJ2-7; v_gene: TRBV7-2; CDR3aa: CASSYPGQGVEQYF
j_gene: TRBJ2-7; v_gene: TRBV7-2; CDR3aa: CASSFIAGSYEQYF
j_gene: TRBJ1-4; v_gene: TRBV2; CDR3aa: CASSTGTPNEKLFF
j_gene: TRBJ2-7; v_gene: TRBV5-1; CDR3aa: CASSLGGDPYEQYF
j_gene: TRBJ1-1; v_gene: TRBV18; CDR3aa: CASSPQGGDTEAFF
j_gene: TRBJ2-7; v_gene: TRBV12-3/TRBV12-4; CDR3aa: CASSRSEGSYEQYF
j_gene: TRBJ2-1; v_gene: TRBV24-1; CDR3aa: CATSDPTSGRAEYNEQFF
j_gene: TRBJ2-7; v_gene: TRBV7-6; CDR3aa: CASSFPPDSRYTYEQYF
j_gene: TRBJ2-3; v_gene: TRBV12-3/TRBV12-4; CDR3aa: CASSINAGRATDTQYF
j_gene: TRBJ2-1; v_gene: TRBV15; CDR3aa: CATSRPRTGAHEQFF
j_gene: TRBJ2-2; v_gene: TRBV29-1; CDR3aa: CSVGAGDTGELFF
j_gene: TRBJ2-1; v_gene: TRBV2; CDR3aa: CASRGDRGRNEQFF
j_gene: TRBJ1-1; v_gene: TRBV7-9; CDR3aa: CASSLGSGGVMNTEAFF
j_gene: TRBJ2-1; v_gene: TRBV29-1; CDR3aa: CSVPGQEQFF
j_gene: TRBJ2-7; v_gene: TRBV7-9; CDR3aa: CASSKEGGNYEQYF
j_gene: TRBJ1-2; v_gene: TRBV12-3/TRBV12-4; CDR3aa: CASSKHSTNYGYTF
j_gene: TRBJ2-7; v_gene: TRBV14; CDR3aa: CASSQAVEQYF
j_gene: TRBJ2-1; v_gene: TRBV5-1; CDR3aa: CASSPSRAGGSSEQFF
j_gene: TRBJ1-4; v_gene: TRBV20-1; CDR3aa: CSARASGQPSEKLFF
j_gene: TRBJ1-2; v_gene: TRBV6-5; CDR3aa: CASSGPGGNGYTF
j_gene: TRBJ2-3; v_gene: TRBV6-5; CDR3aa: CASRLTSSTDTQYF
j_gene: TRBJ2-2; v_gene: TRBV12-3/TRBV12-4; CDR3aa: CASSLEGAAGELFF
j_gene: TRBJ2-3; v_gene: TRBV5-1; CDR3aa: CASSFFGGGTDTQYF
j_gene: TRBJ2-2; v_gene: TRBV3-1; CDR3aa: CASSQGRIGELFF
j_gene: TRBJ2-1; v_gene: TRBV24-1; CDR3aa: CATSDPLTSGREQFF